The clone carrying this T cell receptor beta chain was seen a few times. This specimen comes from a study of blood T cells in healthy people across ages. Per germline, CDR1 SQVTM and CDR2 ANQGSEA. Trimming left V 4 bases short and J 0 bases short, with 13 bases between. CDR3 size: 14 residues. A sample-barcoded 5' primer and a J-beta primer mix were used in a second PCR of roughly 7 to 12 cycles. MiXCR, applied by TCRdb to the 5' RACE reads, yields one record per CDR3 protein. The sample has around 1,700,000 distinct CDR3 sequences, 28% seen once. Sequenced input: blood. The chain links TRBV29-1 to TRBJ2-7; no definite D call. The source is a woman aged 25 to 39 in good health. The CDR3: CSVVAASSSYEQYF. The CDR3 nucleotides read TGCAGCGTTGTGGCGGCTTCGAGCTCCTACGAGCAGTACTTC.